This is a list of T cell receptor beta chains from one sample in a study of naive and memory T cell subsets. One entry per CDR3 protein, called by TCRdb with MiXCR from the 5' RACE reads. The table lists 55,000 to 70,000 distinct CDR3 sequences, under 10% of them singletons, with roughly 9.8% in the top ten. Receptors were obtained from a female donor in good health. CDR3s include the opening cysteine and the closing phenylalanine or tryptophan. The D gene is left open where the match is weak. Size is stated for part of the rows, as once, few or many counts, or as a class when the clone is expanded.

>TRBJ2-3|TRBD2|TRBV12-3/TRBV12-4|-
CASSFPRRLAENTDTQYF
TGTGCCAGCAGTTTTCCCAGACGACTAGCGGAGAACACAGATACGCAGTATTTT
>TRBJ1-2|TRBD1|TRBV5-1|few
CASSLFGGDGTVYTF
TGCGCCAGCAGCTTGTTTGGGGGTGATGGGACAGTCTACACCTTC
>TRBJ2-5|TRBD2|TRBV5-8|-
CASSLAGGKTQYF
TGTGCCAGCAGCTTGGCCGGGGGGAAGACCCAGTACTTC
>TRBJ1-6|TRBD1|TRBV7-9|many
CASSPDLRTGANSPLHF
TGTGCCAGCAGCCCTGACCTTCGGACAGGGGCCAATTCACCCCTCCACTTT
>TRBJ1-1|-|TRBV18|many
CASSPGRNTEAFF
TGTGCCAGTTCACCGGGACGTAACACTGAAGCTTTCTTT
>TRBJ2-7|TRBD1|TRBV4-3|many
CASSRQRRGQGAPYEQYF
TGCGCCAGCAGCCGGCAGAGACGAGGACAGGGCGCTCCCTACGAGCAGTACTTC
>TRBJ2-3|TRBD1|TRBV5-1|-
CASSSSRDSYRADTQYF
TGCGCCAGCAGCTCGTCCCGGGACAGTTATCGCGCAGATACGCAGTATTTT
>TRBJ2-5|-|TRBV7-3|many
CASSLTGLLPVETQYF
TGTGCCAGCAGCTTAACGGGGTTGCTGCCAGTCGAGACCCAGTACTTC
>TRBJ1-2|-|TRBV9|many
CASSADNSNYGYTF
TGTGCCAGCAGCGCGGACAACTCTAACTATGGCTACACCTTC
>TRBJ1-5|TRBD1|TRBV19|few
CASRETGEGNQPQHF
TGTGCCAGTAGGGAGACAGGGGAAGGCAATCAGCCCCAGCATTTT
>TRBJ2-7|-|TRBV7-7|many
CASSLLPGLPDYEQYF
TGTGCTAGCAGCTTATTACCGGGGCTGCCCGACTACGAGCAGTACTTC
>TRBJ2-4|-|TRBV2|few
CASSAGAKNIQYF
TGTGCCAGCAGTGCAGGGGCCAAAAACATTCAGTACTTC
>TRBJ1-2|-|TRBV20-1|many
CSARWANYGYTF
TGCAGTGCTAGGTGGGCCAACTATGGCTACACCTTC
>TRBJ1-1|-|TRBV3-1|many
CASSHSGQINTEAFF
TGTGCCAGCAGCCATTCCGGACAGATTAACACTGAAGCTTTCTTT
>TRBJ1-1|-|TRBV29-1|-
CSVEVSRQGEAFF
TGCAGCGTTGAAGTTTCTCGGCAGGGCGAAGCTTTCTTT
>TRBJ2-5|-|TRBV4-2|few
CASSQGQGGETQYF
TGTGCCAGCAGCCAAGGGCAGGGGGGAGAGACCCAGTACTTC
>TRBJ1-1|-|TRBV5-1|many
CASSLLAENTEAFF
TGCGCCAGCAGCCTACTAGCCGAGAACACTGAAGCTTTCTTT
>TRBJ2-3|-|TRBV20-1|few
CSARDLGRGDTQYF
TGCAGTGCTAGAGATCTAGGACGGGGCGATACGCAGTATTTT
>TRBJ2-5|-|TRBV5-1|many
CASSLVFGETQYF
TGCGCCAGCAGCTTGGTATTCGGAGAGACCCAGTACTTC